This T cell receptor beta chain was found in a study of radiation and T cells in renal cell carcinoma. Time point of the sample: baseline pretreatment blood. Treatment noted: 15 Gy SBRT to primary tumor, nephrectomy 4 weeks later. Produced via immunoSEQ multiplex PCR; TCRdb's table is partial and in-frame only. Of approximately 100,000 clones listed, 86% are singletons. This clone was detected only a few times. The junction does not match germline at one end; this may be a read error. Specimen: blood, collected from a patient whose treatment included radiotherapy and nephrectomy. The receptor's source is a man in his fifties with renal cell carcinoma.

Written as DNA, the CDR3 is TGTGCTAGCAGCTTAACGACGAGTCGTAACGGGGAGCTGTTTTTT. The encoded protein is CASSLTTSRNGELFF. The chain recombines TRBV7-7 with TRBJ2-2; D unclear. Germline V gene data show CDR1 as SSHAT and CDR2 as FNYEAQ (reference sequence). The CDR3 is 15 residues long.